This section outlines one T cell receptor beta chain sequence together with its context. The length of the CDR3 is 12 residues. V dropped 4 bases and J dropped 7; count of bases not matched to a gene: 1. The sample originates from a study of T cells in Graves' hyperthyroidism and ophthalmopathy. RNA transcripts yielded amplified TCR beta CDR3 regions. The HTBI primer set drove a first-round RT-PCR of the TCR CDR3. TCRdb reprocessed the multiplex PCR reads with MiXCR, giving one entry per CDR3 protein. Seen here are about 59,000 distinct CDR3 sequences, around 50% observed once, and the top ten hold approximately 3.5%.

The sequence derives from an older woman with Graves' ophthalmopathy. Sequenced sample: blood. This sequence joins TRBV12-3 or TRBV12-4 and TRBJ1-2, with TRBD1 identical over 9 bases. In DNA form, the CDR3 reads TGTGCCAGCAGTTGGGGACAGGGTGGCTACACCTTC. Its translation is CASSWGQGGYTF.